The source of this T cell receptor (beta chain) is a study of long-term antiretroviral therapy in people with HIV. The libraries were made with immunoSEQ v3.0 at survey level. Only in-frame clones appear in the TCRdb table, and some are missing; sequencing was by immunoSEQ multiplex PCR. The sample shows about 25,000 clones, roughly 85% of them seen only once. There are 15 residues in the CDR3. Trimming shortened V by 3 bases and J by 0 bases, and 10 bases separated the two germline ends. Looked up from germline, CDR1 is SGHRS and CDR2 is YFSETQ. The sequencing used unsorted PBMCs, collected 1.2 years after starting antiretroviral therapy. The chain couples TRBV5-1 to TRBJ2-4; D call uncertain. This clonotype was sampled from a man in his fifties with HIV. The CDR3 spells CASSSTALAKNIQYF. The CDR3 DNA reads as TGCGCCAGCAGCTCAACAGCCTTAGCCAAAAACATTCAGTACTTC.